A single sample is the source of the 32 T cell receptor beta chains below, sequenced in a study of neoadjuvant nivolumab and ipilimumab in lung cancer. Clones were read by immunoSEQ multiplex PCR, and TCRdb kept only the in-frame ones, dropping some. The sample carries 45,000 to 55,000 clones, more than 85% recorded once. Sequences were derived from blood, sampled before neoadjuvant nivolumab, alone or with ipilimumab. Receptor source: an adult with non-small cell lung cancer. Some clones in this sample may be carry-over from other donors' samples.

CDR3 residues: CASSLDHSGDTQYF. The CDR3 nucleotides are TGTGCCAGCAGCTTAGACCACAGTGGAGATACGCAGTATTTT. The chain carries TRBV7-9 and TRBJ2-3, with D unclear. Germline V gene sequence: CDR1 SEHNR, CDR2 FQNEAQ (reference sequence). Trimming shortened V by 1 base and J by 5 bases, and 10 bases separated the two germline ends. The CDR3 is made up of 14 amino acids. The entire variable domain, with the rest obtained from reference TRBV7-9 and TRBJ2-3, is as follows: DTGVSQNPRHKITKRGQNVTFRCDPISEHNRLYWYRQTLGQGPEFLTYFQNEAQLEKSRLLSDRFSAERPKGSFSTLEIQRTEQGDSAMYLCASSLDHSGDTQYFGPGTRLTVL.

The table lists this clone with a count of one. The chain employs TRBV29-1 and TRBJ2-7; 9 bases align to TRBD2. Losses at the gene ends were 2 bases for V and 3 bases for J; bases not matched to a gene: 2. Germline CDR1 and CDR2: SQVTM and ANQGSEA. The CDR3 covers 13 residues. CDR3 sequence: CSVEKLAGYEQYF. The CDR3 region has the DNA TGCAGCGTTGAAAAACTAGCGGGCTACGAGCAGTACTTC.

The chain has TRBV18 and TRBJ1-3; perhaps TRBD1 as D (5 bases). Germline CDR1 KGHSH, CDR2 LQKENI. V was cut by 1 base and J by 2 bases, with 12 bases left in between. This CDR3 is built from 16 residues. In nucleotides, the CDR3 is TGTGCCAGCTCACCACTTGGTCAGGGCGCTGGAAACACCATATATTTT. Translated: CASSPLGQGAGNTIYF.

The rearrangement joins TRBV10-3 to TRBJ2-3; the match to TRBD1 covers 7 bases. This CDR3 has 14 amino acids. V dropped 10 bases and J dropped 2; count of bases not matched to a gene: 9. CDR1 and CDR2 from the germline V gene are ENHRY and SYGVKD. CDR3 DNA: TGTGCCACCTTCCCAGGGGGTCCCACAGATACGCAGTATTTT. Protein sequence: CATFPGGPTDTQYF.

This rearrangement joins TRBV7-9 to TRBJ1-4; D is unresolved. V lost 7 bases and J 3 bases, leaving 9 bases between the germline ends. The CDR3 extends over 13 amino acids. Germline V lookup: CDR1 SEHNR, CDR2 FQNEAQ (reference sequence). The CDR3 DNA reads TGTGCCAGCAAGAAGGGAGCTAATGAAAAACTGTTTTTT. Its translation: CASKKGANEKLFF.

This clone was counted between two and nine times. The chain combines TRBV7-8 with TRBJ2-3; D perhaps matches TRBD2 (5 bases). Trimming cost V 2 bases and J 6 bases, with 12 bases left between them. The CDR3 totals 14 residues. CDR1 is SGHVS and CDR2 is FQNEAQ in the germline V gene. The CDR3 DNA reads TGTGCCAGCAGCTTAAGCACTAGGTTTGATACGCAGTATTTT. It specifies CASSLSTRFDTQYF.

Written as DNA, the CDR3 is TGTGCCAGCAGCCAAGAGGGGGTTCTTAAGGAGACCCAGTACTTC. Its protein is CASSQEGVLKETQYF. The chain links TRBV14 to TRBJ2-5; perhaps D is TRBD1 or TRBD2 (5 bases each). This CDR3 is 15 amino acids long. Trimming removed 0 bases at V and 5 bases at J, with 13 bases between. Germline V gives CDR1 SGHDN, CDR2 FVKESK.

The chain combines TRBV5-6 with TRBJ2-3; 14 nucleotides match TRBD2. Germline trimming cut 4 bases from V and 3 bases from J; bases unmatched to any gene: 7. CDR1 and CDR2 from the germline V gene are SGHDT and YYEEEE. The CDR3 spans 17 residues. CDR3 nucleotide sequence: TGTGCCAGCAGCACCTTCCGACTAGCGGGAGGGACAGATACGCAGTATTTT. Translation gives CASSTFRLAGGTDTQYF. Based on the CDR3 plus reference TRBV5-6 and TRBJ2-3, the full variable domain is DAGVTQSPTHLIKTRGQQVTLRCSPKSGHDTVSWYQQALGQGPQFIFQYYEEEERQRGNFPDRFSGHQFPNYSSELNVNALLLGDSALYLCASSTFRLAGGTDTQYFGPGTRLTVL.

V and J are TRBV4-1 and TRBJ2-5; a possible D gene is TRBD1 (5 bases). The CDR3 length is 15 residues. Germline CDR1 reads MGHRA; CDR2 reads YSYEKL. The V and J ends lost 0 bases and 2 bases respectively, with 10 bases between them. CDR3: CASSQEGAEQETQYF. CDR3 DNA sequence: TGCGCCAGCAGCCAAGAAGGGGCGGAACAAGAGACCCAGTACTTC.

V and J are TRBV7-2 and TRBJ2-5; D remains ambiguous. Trimming pared 6 bases from V and 7 bases from J, leaving 9 bases between. This CDR3 spans 11 amino acids. From germline, CDR1 is SGHTA and CDR2 FQGNSA. The CDR3 DNA sequence: TGTGCCAGCAGAATAACCGGGACCCAGTACTTC. It codes for CASRITGTQYF. Filled out from reference TRBV7-2 and TRBJ2-5, the complete variable domain reads GAGVSQSPSNKVTEKGKDVELRCDPISGHTALYWYRQSLGQGLEFLIYFQGNSAPDKSGLPSDRFSAERTGGSVSTLTIQRTQQEDSAVYLCASRITGTQYFGPGTRLLVL.

The chain links TRBV11-3 to TRBJ2-5; either TRBD1 or TRBD2 may supply D (6 bases each). Trimming stripped 3 bases from V and 1 base from J, with 12 bases between. From germline, CDR1 is SGHNT and CDR2 YENEEA. The CDR3 is 15 residues long. The CDR3 protein is CASSLGGQPQETQYF. The CDR3 bases are TGTGCCAGCAGCTTGGGAGGACAGCCCCAAGAGACCCAGTACTTC.

This chain uses TRBV18 with TRBJ2-7; TRBD1 might be the D (6 bases). The CDR3 runs 13 residues. Trimming pared 6 bases from V and 5 bases from J, leaving 14 bases between. Germline loops: CDR1 KGHSH, CDR2 LQKENI. CDR3 DNA sequence: TGTGCCAGCTCCCCCGGCAGGGACAACGAGCAGTACTTC. Translated: CASSPGRDNEQYF. The full variable domain, its missing parts supplied by reference TRBV18 and TRBJ2-7, is NAGVMQNPRHLVRRRGQEARLRCSPMKGHSHVYWYRQLPEEGLKFMVYLQKENIIDESGMPKERFSAEFPKEGPSILRIQQVVRGDSAAYFCASSPGRDNEQYFGPGTRLTVT.

V gene TRBV30 combines with J gene TRBJ1-1; possibly TRBD1 for D (5 bases). V lost 2 bases and J 4 bases, leaving 11 bases between the germline ends. The CDR3 sequence is 13 residues long. Germline V gene lookup returns CDR1 GTSNPN and CDR2 SVGIG (reference sequence). Here the CDR3 reads CAWSHIGGTEAFF. The DNA of the CDR3 is TGTGCCTGGAGTCATATTGGGGGCACTGAAGCTTTCTTT. Based on the CDR3 plus reference TRBV30 and TRBJ1-1, the full variable domain is SQTIHQWPATLVQPVGSPLSLECTVEGTSNPNLYWYRQAAGRGLQLLFYSVGIGQISSEVPQNLSASRPQDRQFILSSKKLLLSDSGFYLCAWSHIGGTEAFFGQGTRLTVV.

The rearrangement uses TRBV7-2 and TRBJ2-3; D call uncertain. The ends were cut back, 5 bases at V and 0 bases at J, with 9 bases in the middle. The CDR3 has 14 residues. Germline assignment: CDR1 SGHTA and CDR2 FQGNSA. This CDR3 is CASSPQPSTDTQYF. The CDR3 DNA follows: TGTGCCAGCAGCCCGCAACCTAGCACAGATACGCAGTATTTT.

This clone was seen a single time. The chain combines TRBV5-1 with TRBJ2-3; 10 positions agree with TRBD2. With V trimmed by 4 bases and J by 4 bases, 6 bases remained unmatched. Germline lookup yields CDR1 SGHRS and CDR2 YFSETQ. CDR3 length: 15 residues. CDR3 bases: TGCGCCAGCAGCGGCCAGGGACTAGCGCCAGATACGCAGTATTTT. Protein sequence: CASSGQGLAPDTQYF.

V and J are TRBV5-1 and TRBJ2-7, with TRBD2 identical over 11 bases. This CDR3 spans 15 amino acids. V shed 4 bases, J shed 7 bases, and the junction held 10 bases outside the gene matches. Germline CDR1 is SGHRS and CDR2 is YFSETQ. Written as DNA, the CDR3 is TGCGCCAGCAGCATTGGGACTAGCGGCGTTGGTGAGCAGTACTTC. Its translation is CASSIGTSGVGEQYF.

The rearrangement links TRBV7-8 to TRBJ1-5, with 8 bases that match TRBD1. V dropped 3 bases and J dropped 7; count of bases not matched to a gene: 8. The CDR3 totals 15 residues. The germline CDR1 and CDR2 sequences are SGHVS and FQNEAQ. The CDR3 is CASSLTGALGQPQHF. The DNA for the CDR3 is TGTGCCAGCAGCTTGACAGGGGCTCTAGGACAGCCCCAGCATTTT.

This clone was observed a single time. The chain carries TRBV7-9 and TRBJ2-3; no clear D gene. The CDR3 loop spans 11 amino acids. CDR1 is SEHNR, CDR2 FQNEAQ, per germline (reference sequence). V was pared by 2 bases and J by 6 bases, with 3 bases between. For the CDR3, the DNA is TGTGCCAGCAGCTTAACGGATACGCAGTATTTT. This encodes CASSLTDTQYF.

The chain uses TRBV18 and TRBJ1-1, with D unclear. Per the germline V gene, CDR1 is KGHSH and CDR2 is LQKENI. V lost 1 base and J 1 base, leaving 10 bases between the germline ends. This CDR3 is built from 15 residues. CDR3 sequence (DNA): TGTGCCAGCTCACCACGAGGTTCAGAGAACACTGAAGCTTTCTTT. This translates into CASSPRGSENTEAFF. The whole variable domain, filled in from reference TRBV18 and TRBJ1-1, reads NAGVMQNPRHLVRRRGQEARLRCSPMKGHSHVYWYRQLPEEGLKFMVYLQKENIIDESGMPKERFSAEFPKEGPSILRIQQVVRGDSAAYFCASSPRGSENTEAFFGQGTRLTVV.

The chain uses TRBV30 and TRBJ2-2; unclear D gene. Trimming pared 3 bases from V and 4 bases from J, leaving 15 bases between. CDR3 length: 15 amino acids. Germline lookup yields CDR1 GTSNPN and CDR2 SVGIG (reference sequence). DNA for the CDR3: TGTGCCTGGAGCCCGCCACCCTGGGGCACCGGGGAGCTGTTTTTT. Protein product: CAWSPPPWGTGELFF.

This rearrangement joins TRBV29-1 to TRBJ1-1, with a tentative D call TRBD1 (5 bases). The CDR3 covers 17 residues. Germline V gene lookup returns CDR1 SQVTM and CDR2 ANQGSEA. Trimming took off 0 bases at V and 5 bases at J, with 22 bases between the two ends. CDR3 residues: CSVEDAPHRRGRTEAFF. CDR3 in DNA: TGCAGCGTTGAAGATGCCCCTCACAGGAGGGGAAGGACTGAAGCTTTCTTT.

The chain combines TRBV4-1 with TRBJ1-2; D is unresolved. The CDR3 is 17 residues long. Germline CDR1 MGHRA, CDR2 YSYEKL. V was clipped by 4 bases and J by 2 bases, with 20 bases between them. CDR3: CASSRLAGGSANYGYTF. CDR3 coding DNA: TGCGCCAGCAGCCGCCTTGCGGGCGGGAGTGCCAACTATGGCTACACCTTC.

The V and J genes are TRBV5-1 and TRBJ2-3, with 7 bases aligning to TRBD2. CDR1 SGHRS and CDR2 YFSETQ come from the germline V gene. V shed 0 bases and J 5 bases; nucleotides not matched to a gene: 12. CDR3 length: 17 amino acids. The CDR3 spells CASSLEGRGVRGDTQYF. The DNA of the CDR3 is TGCGCCAGCAGCTTGGAAGGGAGGGGCGTGCGGGGAGATACGCAGTATTTT.

The J gene is TRBJ2-2, the V gene TRBV9; the match to TRBD2 covers 7 bases. In germline, CDR1 is SGDLS, CDR2 YYNGEE. This CDR3 is 15 amino acids long. V lost 3 bases and J lost 8; bases outside the gene matches: 10. The CDR3 DNA sequence: TGTGCCAGCAGCGCCGTCGCGGGAGAGGTTGGGGAGCTGTTTTTT. It is translated as CASSAVAGEVGELFF.

V is TRBV11-2 and J is TRBJ2-7, with TRBD2 matching 7 bases. CDR3 length: 14 amino acids. V gave up 1 base and J gave up 3 bases; unmatched junction bases: 3. CDR1 SGHAT and CDR2 FQNNGV come from the germline V gene. The chain's CDR3 is CASSLGGTIYEQYF. CDR3 DNA sequence: TGTGCCAGCAGCTTAGGAGGGACTATCTACGAGCAGTACTTC.

The chain carries TRBV29-1 and TRBJ1-3; the D is unclear. The length of the CDR3 is 11 residues. Trimming removed 7 bases at V and 3 bases at J, with 7 bases between. Germline V gene data show CDR1 as SQVTM and CDR2 as ANQGSEA. Here the CDR3 DNA reads TGCAGCGCTCACAGTGGAAACACCATATATTTT. It specifies CSAHSGNTIYF.

The J gene is TRBJ2-5, the V gene TRBV2; D possibly corresponds to TRBD1 (5 bases). Trimming removed 6 bases at V and 2 bases at J, with 10 bases between. This CDR3 has 13 amino acids. The germline CDR1 and CDR2 sequences are SNHLY and FYNNEI. In DNA form, the CDR3 reads TGTGCCAGCAGGGATGACAGACAAGAGACCCAGTACTTC. Translating it yields CASRDDRQETQYF. Using reference TRBV2 and TRBJ2-5 for the parts outside the CDR3, the full variable domain is EPEVTQTPSHQVTQMGQEVILRCVPISNHLYFYWYRQILGQKVEFLVSFYNNEISEKSEIFDDQFSVERPDGSNFTLKIRSTKLEDSAMYFCASRDDRQETQYFGPGTRLLVL.

For this clone: This sample includes further DNA sequences coding for the same CDR3. This chain connects TRBV6-5 to TRBJ1-2; TRBD1 agrees at 10 bases. V was pared by 2 bases and J by 5 bases, with 8 bases of the junction left unmatched. Per the germline V gene, CDR1 is MNHEY and CDR2 is SVGAGI. CDR3 size: 16 residues. CDR3 nucleotides: TGTGCCAGCAGTTACACCAGGACAGGGGGTGGTTATGGCTACACCTTC. It translates to CASSYTRTGGGYGYTF.

CDR3 loop: CASSSGQGAVWGNEQFF. The CDR3 bases are TGTGCCAGCAGCTCGGGACAGGGGGCGGTCTGGGGCAATGAGCAGTTCTTC. V and J are TRBV7-9 and TRBJ2-1; 12 bases are shared with TRBD1. Looked up from germline, CDR1 is SEHNR and CDR2 is FQNEAQ (reference sequence). The CDR3 is made up of 17 amino acids. J gave up 6 bases and V 4 bases, and 10 bases lay outside the gene matches.

This sequence joins TRBV20-1 and TRBJ1-2, with no clear D. The germline gives CDR1 DFQATT, CDR2 SNEGSKA (reference sequence). Trimming removed 6 bases from V and 7 bases from J, with 6 bases in between. CDR3 length: 9 amino acids. CDR3 loop: CSARSGYTF. The CDR3 DNA reads TGCAGTGCCAGATCTGGCTACACCTTC.

This clone was counted once. At one boundary the junction diverges from the germline segment, which might be a read error. CDR3: CASSEGHTQGKDTQYF. The DNA for the CDR3 is TGTGCCAGCAGCGAAGGCCATACCCAGGGGAAAGATACGCAGTATTTT. This chain connects TRBV2 to TRBJ2-3; possible D gene TRBD1, 6 bases. The CDR3 is 16 amino acids. The germline V gene encodes CDR1 SNHLY and CDR2 FYNNEI.

This rearrangement joins TRBV2 to TRBJ2-3; TRBD2 matches at 8 bases. Germline V gene lookup returns CDR1 SNHLY and CDR2 FYNNEI. V was clipped by 8 bases and J by 3 bases; unmatched bases: 4. The CDR3 spans 13 residues. This CDR3 is CASSGGRTDTQYF. In DNA form, the CDR3 reads TGTGCCAGCTCGGGGGGGCGGACAGATACGCAGTATTTT. Full variable domain (remainder filled in from reference TRBV2 and TRBJ2-3): EPEVTQTPSHQVTQMGQEVILRCVPISNHLYFYWYRQILGQKVEFLVSFYNNEISEKSEIFDDQFSVERPDGSNFTLKIRSTKLEDSAMYFCASSGGRTDTQYFGPGTRLTVL.